This T cell receptor (beta chain) was documented in a study of human T cells and chemical hapten exposure. The study's findings and limits: Expanded TCRs formed significantly more large CDR3 similarity clusters than controls.

Remarks on this clonotype: As yet, its antigen is unknown.

MiXCR, run by TCRdb on the RACE reads, gives a single entry per CDR3 protein. Of about 90,000 distinct CDR3 sequences listed, approximately 10% are singletons. Time point meaning: patch test 1, 2 weeks after DPC sensitization. Treatment noted: therapeutic diphenylcyclopropenone sensitization with weekly scalp DPC. Per germline, CDR1 DFQATT and CDR2 SNEGSKA (reference sequence). Trimming stripped 6 bases from V and 4 bases from J, with 15 bases between. This CDR3 spans 13 amino acids. The TCR comes from a man in his forties with alopecia areata. Some clones in this sample may be carry-over from other donors' samples. Sequenced here: whole blood, sampled in connection with sensitization to the hapten diphenylcyclopropenone (DPC). This rearrangement joins TRBV20-1 to TRBJ1-1, with TRBD1 as a possible D gene (5 bases). The chain's CDR3 is CSAKRGARTEAFF. DNA of the CDR3: TGCAGTGCCAAACGAGGGGCCCGCACTGAAGCTTTCTTT.